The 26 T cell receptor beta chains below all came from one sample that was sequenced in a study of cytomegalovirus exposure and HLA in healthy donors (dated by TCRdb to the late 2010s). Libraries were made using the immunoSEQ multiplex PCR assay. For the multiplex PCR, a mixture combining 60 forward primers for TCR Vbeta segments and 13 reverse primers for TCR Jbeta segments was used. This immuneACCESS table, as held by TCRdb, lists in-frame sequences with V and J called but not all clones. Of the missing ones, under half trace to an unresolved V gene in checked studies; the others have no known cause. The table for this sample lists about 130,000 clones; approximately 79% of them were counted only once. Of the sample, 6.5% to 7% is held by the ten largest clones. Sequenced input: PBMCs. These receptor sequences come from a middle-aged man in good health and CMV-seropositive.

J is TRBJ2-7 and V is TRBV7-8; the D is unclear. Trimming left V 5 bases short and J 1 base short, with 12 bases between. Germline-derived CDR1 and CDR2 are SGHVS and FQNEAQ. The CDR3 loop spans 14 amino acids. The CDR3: CASSERYFSYEQYF. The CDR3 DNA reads TGTGCCAGCAGCGAGAGGTACTTTTCCTACGAGCAGTACTTC.

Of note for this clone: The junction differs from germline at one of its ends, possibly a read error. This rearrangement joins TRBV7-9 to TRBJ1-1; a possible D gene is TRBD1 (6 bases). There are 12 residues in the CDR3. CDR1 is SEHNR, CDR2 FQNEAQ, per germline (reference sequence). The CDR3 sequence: CSSSATGRGAFF. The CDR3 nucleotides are TGTTCCAGCAGCGCCACAGGGCGTGGAGCTTTCTTT.

CDR3 protein: CASSGPPGQYTEAFF. CDR3 bases: TGTGCCAGCAGTGGTCCCCCGGGACAGTACACTGAAGCTTTCTTT. The chain uses TRBV2 and TRBJ1-1; TRBD1 aligns across 7 bases. The ends lost 4 bases at V and 3 bases at J; junction bases unmatched: 8. CDR1 SNHLY and CDR2 FYNNEI come from the germline V gene. The CDR3 consists of 15 residues.

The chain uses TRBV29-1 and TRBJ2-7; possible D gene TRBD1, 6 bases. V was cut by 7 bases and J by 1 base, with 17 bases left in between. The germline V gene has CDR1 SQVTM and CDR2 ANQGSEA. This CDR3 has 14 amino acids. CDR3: CSATQGSRSYEQYF. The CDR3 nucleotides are TGCAGCGCTACACAGGGTAGTAGGTCCTACGAGCAGTACTTC.

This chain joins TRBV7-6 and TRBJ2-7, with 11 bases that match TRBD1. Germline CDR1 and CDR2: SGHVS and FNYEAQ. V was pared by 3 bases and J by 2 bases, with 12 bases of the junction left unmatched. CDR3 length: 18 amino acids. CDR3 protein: CASSLVGTGGRGPYEQYF. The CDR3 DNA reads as TGTGCCAGCAGCTTGGTCGGGACAGGGGGACGGGGGCCCTACGAGCAGTACTTC.

The CDR3 nucleotides are TGTGCCAGCAGCTTAGTCTCAGGAACGAACACTGAAGCTTTCTTT. It yields the protein CASSLVSGTNTEAFF. The V gene is TRBV7-9, the J gene TRBJ1-1; D unclear. This CDR3 is 15 amino acids long. Germline V gives CDR1 SEHNR, CDR2 FQNEAQ (reference sequence). Trimming stripped 1 base from V and 1 base from J, with 10 bases between.

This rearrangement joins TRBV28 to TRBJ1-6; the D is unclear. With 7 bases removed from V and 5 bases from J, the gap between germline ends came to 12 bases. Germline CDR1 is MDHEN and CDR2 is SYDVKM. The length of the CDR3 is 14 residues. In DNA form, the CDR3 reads TGTGCCAGCACCTTGGGCCACAATAATTCACCCCTCCACTTT. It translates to CASTLGHNNSPLHF.

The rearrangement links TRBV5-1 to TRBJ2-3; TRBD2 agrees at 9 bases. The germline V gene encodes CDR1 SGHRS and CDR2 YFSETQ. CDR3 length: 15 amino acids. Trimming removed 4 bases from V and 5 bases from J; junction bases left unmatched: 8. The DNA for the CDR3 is TGCGCCAGCAGCCATAGCGGGAGAGGACGAGATACGCAGTATTTT. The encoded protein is CASSHSGRGRDTQYF. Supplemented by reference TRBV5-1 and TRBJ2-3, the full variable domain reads KAGVTQTPRYLIKTRGQQVTLSCSPISGHRSVSWYQQTPGQGLQFLFEYFSETQRNKGNFPGRFSGRQFSNSRSEMNVSTLELGDSALYLCASSHSGRGRDTQYFGPGTRLTVL.

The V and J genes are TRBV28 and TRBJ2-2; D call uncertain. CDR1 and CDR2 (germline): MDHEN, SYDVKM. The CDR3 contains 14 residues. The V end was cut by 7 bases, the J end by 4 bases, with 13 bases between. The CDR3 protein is CASTFTPITGELFF. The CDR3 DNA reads TGTGCCAGCACCTTCACCCCTATCACCGGGGAGCTGTTTTTT. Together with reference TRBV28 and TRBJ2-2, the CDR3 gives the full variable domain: DVKVTQSSRYLVKRTGEKVFLECVQDMDHENMFWYRQDPGLGLRLIYFSYDVKMKEKGDIPEGYSVSREKKERFSLILESASTNQTSMYLCASTFTPITGELFFGEGSRLTVL.

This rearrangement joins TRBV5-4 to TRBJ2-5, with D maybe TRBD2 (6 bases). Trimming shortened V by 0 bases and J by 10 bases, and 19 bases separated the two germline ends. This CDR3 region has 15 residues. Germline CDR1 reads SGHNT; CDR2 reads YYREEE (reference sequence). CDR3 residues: CASSLAEGGQAFQYF. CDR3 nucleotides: TGTGCCAGCAGCTTGGCGGAGGGTGGCCAAGCGTTCCAGTACTTC.

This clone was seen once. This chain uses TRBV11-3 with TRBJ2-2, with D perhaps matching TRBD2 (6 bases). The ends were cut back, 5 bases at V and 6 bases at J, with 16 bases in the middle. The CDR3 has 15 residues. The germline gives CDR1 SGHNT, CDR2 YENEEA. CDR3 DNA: TGTGCCAGCAGCCCCCTTACGGGGGAGGCCGGGGAGCTGTTTTTT. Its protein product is CASSPLTGEAGELFF. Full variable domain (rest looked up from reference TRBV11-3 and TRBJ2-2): EAGVVQSPRYKIIEKKQPVAFWCNPISGHNTLYWYLQNLGQGPELLIRYENEEAVDDSQLPKDRFSAERLKGVDSTLKIQPAELGDSAVYLCASSPLTGEAGELFFGEGSRLTVL.

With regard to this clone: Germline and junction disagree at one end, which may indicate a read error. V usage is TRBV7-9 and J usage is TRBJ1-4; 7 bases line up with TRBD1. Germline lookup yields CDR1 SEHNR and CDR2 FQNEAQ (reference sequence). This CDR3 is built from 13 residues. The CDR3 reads CSSSVTGTGELFF. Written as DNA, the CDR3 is TGTTCCAGCAGCGTGACAGGGACGGGGGAACTGTTTTTT.

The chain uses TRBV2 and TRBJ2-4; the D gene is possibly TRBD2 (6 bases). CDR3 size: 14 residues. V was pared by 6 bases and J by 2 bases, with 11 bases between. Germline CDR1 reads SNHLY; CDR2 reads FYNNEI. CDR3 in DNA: TGTGCCAGCAGGGTGGGAGGTACCAAAAACATTCAGTACTTC. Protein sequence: CASRVGGTKNIQYF.

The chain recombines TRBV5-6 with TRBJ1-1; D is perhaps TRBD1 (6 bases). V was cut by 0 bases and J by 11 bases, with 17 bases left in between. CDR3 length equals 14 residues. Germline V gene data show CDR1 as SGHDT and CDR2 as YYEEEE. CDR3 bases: TGTGCCAGCAGCTTGGGATCGACAGGAAGAGAGGCTTTCTTT. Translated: CASSLGSTGREAFF.

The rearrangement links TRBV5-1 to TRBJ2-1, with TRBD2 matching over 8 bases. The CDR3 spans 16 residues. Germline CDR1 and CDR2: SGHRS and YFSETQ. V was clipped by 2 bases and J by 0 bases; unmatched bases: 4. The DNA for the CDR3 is TGCGCCAGCAGCTTAACGGGAGGGAACTCCTACAATGAGCAGTTCTTC. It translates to CASSLTGGNSYNEQFF.

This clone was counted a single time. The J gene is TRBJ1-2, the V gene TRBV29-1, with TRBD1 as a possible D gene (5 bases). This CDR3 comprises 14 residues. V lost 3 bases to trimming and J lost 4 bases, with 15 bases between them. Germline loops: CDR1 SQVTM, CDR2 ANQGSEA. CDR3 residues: CSVDRQGESYGYTF. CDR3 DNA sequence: TGCAGCGTTGATCGGCAGGGCGAAAGCTATGGCTACACCTTC.

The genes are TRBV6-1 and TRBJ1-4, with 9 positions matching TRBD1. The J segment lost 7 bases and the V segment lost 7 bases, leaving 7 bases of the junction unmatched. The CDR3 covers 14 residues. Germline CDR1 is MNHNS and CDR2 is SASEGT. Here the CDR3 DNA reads TGTGCCAGCAAAACAGGGGGCGGTGGTGAAAAACTGTTTTTT. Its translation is CASKTGGGGEKLFF.

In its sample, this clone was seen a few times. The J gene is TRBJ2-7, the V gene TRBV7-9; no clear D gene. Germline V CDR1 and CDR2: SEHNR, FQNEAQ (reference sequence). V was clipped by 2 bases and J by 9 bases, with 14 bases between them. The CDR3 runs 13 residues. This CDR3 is CASSLQNLGVQYF. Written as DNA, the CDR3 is TGTGCCAGCAGCTTACAGAACCTTGGTGTGCAGTACTTC.

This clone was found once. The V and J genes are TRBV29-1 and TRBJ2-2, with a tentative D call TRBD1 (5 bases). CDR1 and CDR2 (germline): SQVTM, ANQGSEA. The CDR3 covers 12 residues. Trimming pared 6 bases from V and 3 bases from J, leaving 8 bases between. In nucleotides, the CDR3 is TGCAGCGTGAACAGGTACACCGGGGAGCTGTTTTTT. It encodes CSVNRYTGELFF.

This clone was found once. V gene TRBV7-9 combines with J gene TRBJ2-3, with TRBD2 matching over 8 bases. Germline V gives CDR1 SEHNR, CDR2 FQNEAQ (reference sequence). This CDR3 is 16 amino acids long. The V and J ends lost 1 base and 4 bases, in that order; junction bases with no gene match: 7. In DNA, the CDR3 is TGTGCCAGCAGCTTAGAACGGGGGGGCGTTGCAGATACGCAGTATTTT. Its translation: CASSLERGGVADTQYF.

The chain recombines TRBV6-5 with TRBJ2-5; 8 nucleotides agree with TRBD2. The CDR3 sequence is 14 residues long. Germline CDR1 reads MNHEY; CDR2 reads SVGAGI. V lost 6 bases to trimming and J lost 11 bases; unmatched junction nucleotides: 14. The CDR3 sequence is CASRGAGAPGEQYF. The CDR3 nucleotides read TGTGCCAGCAGGGGAGCGGGAGCCCCGGGGGAGCAGTACTTC.

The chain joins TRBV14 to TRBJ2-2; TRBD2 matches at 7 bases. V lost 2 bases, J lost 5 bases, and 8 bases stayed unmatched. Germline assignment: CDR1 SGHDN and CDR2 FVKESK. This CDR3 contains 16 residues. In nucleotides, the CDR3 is TGTGCCAGCAGCCAATTAGCGGGTCTTAAAACCGGGGAGCTGTTTTTT. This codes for CASSQLAGLKTGELFF.

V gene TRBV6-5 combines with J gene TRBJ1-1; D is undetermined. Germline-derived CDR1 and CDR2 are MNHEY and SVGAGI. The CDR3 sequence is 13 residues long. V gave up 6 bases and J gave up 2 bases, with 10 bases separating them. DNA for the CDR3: TGTGCCAGCAGCCAGTCCGTAAACACTGAAGCTTTCTTT. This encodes CASSQSVNTEAFF.

CDR3 sequence (DNA): TGTGCCAGCAGCCAAGGGGTAGCCGAACCCTACGAGCAGTACTTC. It yields the protein CASSQGVAEPYEQYF. This rearrangement joins TRBV4-2 to TRBJ2-7; D not resolved. Looked up from germline, CDR1 is LGHNA and CDR2 is YNFKEQ. V lost 1 base and J 2 bases, leaving 12 bases between the germline ends. CDR3 size: 15 residues.

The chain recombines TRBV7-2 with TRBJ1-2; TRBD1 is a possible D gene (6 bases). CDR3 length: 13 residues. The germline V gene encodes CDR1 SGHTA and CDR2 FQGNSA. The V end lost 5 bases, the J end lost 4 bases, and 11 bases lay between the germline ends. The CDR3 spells CASSRARGYGYTF. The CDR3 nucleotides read TGTGCCAGCAGCCGCGCCAGGGGCTATGGCTACACCTTC.

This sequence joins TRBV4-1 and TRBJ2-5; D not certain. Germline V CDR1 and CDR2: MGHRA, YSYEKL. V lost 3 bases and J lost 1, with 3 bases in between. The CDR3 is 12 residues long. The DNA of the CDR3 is TGCGCCAGCAGCCACTCCCAAGAGACCCAGTACTTC. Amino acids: CASSHSQETQYF.